Below are 31 T cell receptor beta chains sequenced from a single sample in a study of shared clonotypes between healthy human individuals. Measured with immunoSEQ multiplex PCR; TCRdb has only the in-frame clones, and not every one. The data hold 1,500,000 or so clones, with about 98.5% observed a single time. The sequenced sample consisted of naive CD4+ T cells sorted from blood. Subset in this sample: CD45RA+ positively selected. Receptor source: a man aged 30 to 39 in good health.

The chain recombines TRBV5-4 with TRBJ2-1, with D possibly TRBD2 on 6 matching bases. This CDR3 region has 15 residues. The ends were cut back, 4 bases at V and 10 bases at J, with 21 bases in the middle. Germline V gives CDR1 SGHNT, CDR2 YYREEE (reference sequence). The CDR3 loop reads CASSPRWGVEGEQFF. CDR3 sequence (DNA): TGTGCCAGCAGCCCTCGATGGGGAGTGGAGGGGGAGCAGTTCTTC.

The chain uses TRBV7-2 and TRBJ1-2, with D possibly being TRBD1 (6 bases). The CDR3 length is 15 residues. Trimming left V 1 base short and J 3 bases short, with 12 bases between. CDR1 and CDR2 (germline): SGHTA, FQGNSA. The CDR3, as DNA: TGTGCCAGCAGCTTAGTCGAGGGGGACCACTATGGCTACACCTTC. The encoded protein is CASSLVEGDHYGYTF.

J is TRBJ2-7 and V is TRBV4-1, with 9 bases fitting TRBD2. The CDR3 extends over 15 amino acids. V shed 1 base and J 3 bases; nucleotides not matched to a gene: 4. Germline V CDR1 and CDR2: MGHRA, YSYEKL. The CDR3 here is CASSQASGTLYEQYF. CDR3 nucleotides: TGCGCCAGCAGCCAAGCTAGCGGGACTCTCTACGAGCAGTACTTC.

This chain uses TRBV7-2 with TRBJ2-7; D remains ambiguous. The CDR3 contains 14 residues. The V end was cut by 2 bases, the J end by 6 bases, with 14 bases between. In germline, CDR1 is SGHTA, CDR2 FQGNSA. CDR3 in amino acids: CASSLPQLVSEQYF. The CDR3 bases are TGTGCCAGCAGCTTACCGCAGCTGGTCAGCGAGCAGTACTTC.

The chain links TRBV9 to TRBJ2-1, with a possible D match to TRBD2 (6 bases). V lost 0 bases, J lost 5 bases, and 18 bases lay in between. The CDR3 spans 17 residues. CDR1 and CDR2 (germline): SGDLS, YYNGEE. The CDR3 DNA reads TGTGCCAGCAGCGTAGCTTCGGACGGGAGCCGTGACAATGAGCAGTTCTTC. Protein: CASSVASDGSRDNEQFF.

V usage is TRBV5-1 and J usage is TRBJ2-1; 7 nucleotides align to TRBD2. This CDR3 contains 14 residues. Germline V gives CDR1 SGHRS, CDR2 YFSETQ. CDR3 region: CASSGGVVRNEQFF. The CDR3 DNA sequence: TGCGCGAGCTCGGGAGGCGTTGTAAGGAATGAGCAGTTCTTC.

Details on this clone: The sample has other DNA sequences that encode this CDR3 too. V is TRBV5-1 and J is TRBJ1-4; TRBD1 agrees at 8 bases. With 4 bases clipped from V and 7 bases from J, the junction kept 6 bases outside the gene matches. This CDR3 is built from 14 residues. Germline V gene lookup returns CDR1 SGHRS and CDR2 YFSETQ. CDR3 region: CASSPGQGGEKLFF. In nucleotides, the CDR3 is TGCGCCAGCAGCCCTGGACAGGGTGGTGAAAAACTGTTTTTT.

This chain connects TRBV7-8 to TRBJ2-1, with TRBD2 matching over 9 bases. Germline V gives CDR1 SGHVS, CDR2 FQNEAQ. The CDR3 spans 17 residues. V lost 5 bases to trimming and J lost 4 bases; unmatched junction nucleotides: 12. DNA of the CDR3: TGTGCCAGCAGCCGCTTAGCGGGAGAGATCCTATACAATGAGCAGTTCTTC. Translated, it gives CASSRLAGEILYNEQFF.

V gene TRBV6-1 combines with J gene TRBJ2-7, with D maybe TRBD2 (6 bases). There are 13 residues in the CDR3. Trimming took off 8 bases at V and 5 bases at J, with 16 bases between the two ends. Germline CDR1 MNHNS, CDR2 SASEGT. The DNA for the CDR3 is TGTGCCAGCGGGCTAGCGAACTTAAACGAGCAGTACTTC. Its protein is CASGLANLNEQYF.

The genes are TRBV28 and TRBJ2-7, with a weak D call TRBD1 (6 bases). Germline lookup yields CDR1 MDHEN and CDR2 SYDVKM. Trimming pared 5 bases from V and 2 bases from J, leaving 16 bases between. The CDR3 spans 15 residues. CDR3 amino acids: CASSPPAGVPYEQYF. CDR3 nucleotide sequence: TGTGCCAGCAGTCCTCCGGCAGGGGTTCCCTACGAGCAGTACTTC.

The chain has TRBV6-1 and TRBJ1-2, with TRBD1 identical over 7 bases. Germline lookup yields CDR1 MNHNS and CDR2 SASEGT. The V and J ends lost 1 base and 4 bases, in that order; junction bases with no gene match: 6. The CDR3 loop spans 15 amino acids. CDR3: CASSEVGGQGYGYTF. The CDR3 bases are TGTGCCAGCAGTGAAGTAGGGGGCCAGGGCTATGGCTACACCTTC.

The chain couples TRBV6-4 to TRBJ1-2; D call uncertain. This CDR3 comprises 15 residues. V shed 4 bases and J shed 8 bases, with 20 bases lying between them. Looked up from germline, CDR1 is MRHNA and CDR2 is SNTAGT. The CDR3 DNA reads as TGTGCCAGCAGTGCCCAACGGCGGGCCGCGGGCGGCTACACCTTC. Translation: CASSAQRRAAGGYTF.

The chain carries TRBV4-2 and TRBJ2-1; the match to TRBD2 covers 10 bases. Per germline, CDR1 LGHNA and CDR2 YNFKEQ. The CDR3 has 19 residues. Trimming removed 0 bases from V and 5 bases from J; junction bases left unmatched: 13. The CDR3 coding sequence is TGTGCCAGCAGCCAAGAGACCGGAGCGGGAGGGCCTAAAGACAATGAGCAGTTCTTC. Its translation is CASSQETGAGGPKDNEQFF.

V usage is TRBV5-4 and J usage is TRBJ2-1; 8 nucleotides match TRBD2. Trimming removed 6 bases from V and 4 bases from J; junction bases left unmatched: 6. The CDR3 covers 14 residues. The germline V gene has CDR1 SGHNT and CDR2 YYREEE (reference sequence). The CDR3 protein is CASTERERYNEQFF. In DNA, the CDR3 is TGTGCCAGCACCGAGCGGGAGAGATACAATGAGCAGTTCTTC.

This sequence joins TRBV28 and TRBJ2-7; the match to TRBD1 covers 11 bases. Germline CDR1 is MDHEN and CDR2 is SYDVKM. With 8 bases clipped from V and 4 bases from J, the junction kept 4 bases outside the gene matches. This CDR3 has 13 residues. CDR3 amino acids: CASGGTGGYEQYF. In nucleotides, the CDR3 is TGTGCCAGCGGGGGGACAGGGGGATACGAGCAGTACTTC.

V gene TRBV6-1 combines with J gene TRBJ2-7; TRBD2 matches 13 bases. V was clipped by 7 bases and J by 6 bases; unmatched bases: 6. This CDR3 has 14 residues. Looked up from germline, CDR1 is MNHNS and CDR2 is SASEGT. The CDR3 protein is CASTGLAGLREQYF. In DNA, the CDR3 is TGTGCCAGCACGGGACTAGCGGGGCTTCGCGAGCAGTACTTC.

The chain employs TRBV6-6 and TRBJ2-1, with TRBD2 matching 7 bases. Germline-derived CDR1 and CDR2 are MNHNY and SVGAGI (reference sequence). This CDR3 is built from 11 residues. Trimming took 8 bases from V and 10 from J; bases not matched to a gene: 5. Here the CDR3 reads CASAAGEEQFF. The CDR3 DNA sequence: TGTGCCAGCGCCGCGGGAGAAGAGCAGTTCTTC.

The rearrangement links TRBV7-9 to TRBJ2-1; D is unresolved. The V gene's germline CDR1 is SEHNR and CDR2 FQNEAQ (reference sequence). CDR3 length equals 16 residues. The V gene lost 2 bases and the J gene lost 5 bases, with 16 bases spanning the gap. This CDR3 is CASSLKMSRSNNEQFF. The CDR3 nucleotides are TGTGCCAGCAGCTTAAAGATGTCTAGATCGAACAATGAGCAGTTCTTC.

The rearrangement uses TRBV18 and TRBJ1-5; D perhaps matches TRBD1 (5 bases). CDR1 and CDR2 (germline): KGHSH, LQKENI. The CDR3 covers 16 residues. V was clipped by 3 bases and J by 1 base, with 13 bases between them. The CDR3 sequence is CASSPLGGKSNQPQHF. The CDR3 DNA is TGTGCCAGCTCACCCCTCGGGGGGAAGAGCAATCAGCCCCAGCATTTT. The full variable domain, completed using reference TRBV18 and TRBJ1-5, is NAGVMQNPRHLVRRRGQEARLRCSPMKGHSHVYWYRQLPEEGLKFMVYLQKENIIDESGMPKERFSAEFPKEGPSILRIQQVVRGDSAAYFCASSPLGGKSNQPQHFGDGTRLSIL.

This clone was seen once. The CDR3 region is CASSHPPGSGANVLTF. The CDR3, as DNA: TGCGCCAGCAGTCACCCCCCGGGGTCTGGGGCCAACGTCCTGACTTTC. V usage is TRBV23-1 and J usage is TRBJ2-6; D is possibly TRBD2 (5 bases). TRBV23-1 is annotated as an ORF whose role is uncertain. Trimming removed 3 bases at V and 1 base at J, with 10 bases between. The CDR3 loop spans 16 amino acids.

The chain links TRBV5-1 to TRBJ1-1, with D maybe TRBD1 (5 bases). CDR3 length: 11 residues. Germline loops: CDR1 SGHRS, CDR2 YFSETQ. Trimming pared 5 bases from V and 8 bases from J, leaving 10 bases between. The CDR3 loop is CASRSGTEAFF. The CDR3 nucleotides read TGCGCCAGCAGGTCCGGGACGGAAGCTTTCTTT. Supplemented by reference TRBV5-1 and TRBJ1-1, the full variable domain reads KAGVTQTPRYLIKTRGQQVTLSCSPISGHRSVSWYQQTPGQGLQFLFEYFSETQRNKGNFPGRFSGRQFSNSRSEMNVSTLELGDSALYLCASRSGTEAFFGQGTRLTVV.

The chain couples TRBV2 to TRBJ2-7, with D unclear. Germline CDR1 is SNHLY and CDR2 is FYNNEI. This CDR3 comprises 12 residues. V was cut by 7 bases and J by 1 base, with 8 bases left in between. In DNA form, the CDR3 reads TGTGCCAGCAATCAGGTGTCCTACGAGCAGTACTTC. Its protein is CASNQVSYEQYF.

This clone appeared a single time. CDR3 sequence: CATSSISHSGNTIYF. CDR3 DNA sequence: TGTGCCACCAGCAGTATTTCCCACTCTGGAAACACCATATATTTT. The rearrangement joins TRBV15 to TRBJ1-3; D is undetermined. V shed 3 bases and J shed 0 bases, with 9 bases lying between them. CDR3 length: 15 residues. Germline CDR1 is LNHNV and CDR2 is YYDKDF (reference sequence).

The chain joins TRBV19 to TRBJ1-1, with D uncertain. This CDR3 region has 15 residues. Trimming left V 7 bases short and J 0 bases short, with 15 bases between. CDR1 and CDR2 from the germline V gene are LNHDA and SQIVND (reference sequence). The CDR3 nucleotides read TGTGCCAGTACCGGGTTAAGGATTATGAACACTGAAGCTTTCTTT. This encodes CASTGLRIMNTEAFF. Based on the CDR3 plus reference TRBV19 and TRBJ1-1, the full variable domain is DGGITQSPKYLFRKEGQNVTLSCEQNLNHDAMYWYRQDPGQGLRLIYYSQIVNDFQKGDIAEGYSVSREKKESFPLTVTSAQKNPTAFYLCASTGLRIMNTEAFFGQGTRLTVV.

This chain links TRBV6-1 with TRBJ2-7; D is unclear. CDR1 is MNHNS and CDR2 is SASEGT in the germline V gene. V was pared by 6 bases and J by 2 bases, with 11 bases between. The CDR3 loop spans 13 amino acids. CDR3 sequence reads: CASSVDDAYEQYF. The CDR3 DNA follows: TGTGCCAGCAGCGTGGACGATGCCTACGAGCAGTACTTC.

The chain is built from TRBV11-3 and TRBJ2-1; D unclear. V was pared by 0 bases and J by 9 bases, with 12 bases between. CDR3 length: 14 residues. The V gene's germline CDR1 is SGHNT and CDR2 YENEEA. The CDR3 loop is CASSLDFSGGEQFF. CDR3 DNA: TGTGCCAGCAGCTTAGATTTTTCAGGCGGTGAGCAGTTCTTC.

This chain connects TRBV9 to TRBJ2-7; 12 bases fit TRBD2. Germline lookup yields CDR1 SGDLS and CDR2 YYNGEE. The CDR3 covers 19 residues. With 0 bases clipped from V and 2 bases from J, the junction kept 12 bases outside the gene matches. The chain's CDR3 is CASSVGSTSGSFGTYEQYF. The CDR3 DNA follows: TGTGCCAGCAGCGTAGGGTCGACTAGCGGGAGTTTCGGAACCTACGAGCAGTACTTC. The variable domain in full, with the rest retrieved from reference TRBV9 and TRBJ2-7, is DSGVTQTPKHLITATGQRVTLRCSPRSGDLSVYWYQQSLDQGLQFLIQYYNGEERAKGNILERFSAQQFPDLHSELNLSSLELGDSALYFCASSVGSTSGSFGTYEQYFGPGTRLTVT.

This clone came up a few times. V is TRBV28 and J is TRBJ1-1; D gene unclear. The V gene lost 1 base and the J gene lost 11 bases, with 11 bases spanning the gap. This CDR3 contains 12 residues. Germline V gene sequence: CDR1 MDHEN, CDR2 SYDVKM. This CDR3 is CASSLYERRAFF. The CDR3, as DNA: TGTGCCAGCAGTTTATACGAAAGGCGGGCTTTCTTT. Using reference TRBV28 and TRBJ1-1 for the parts outside the CDR3, the full variable domain is DVKVTQSSRYLVKRTGEKVFLECVQDMDHENMFWYRQDPGLGLRLIYFSYDVKMKEKGDIPEGYSVSREKKERFSLILESASTNQTSMYLCASSLYERRAFFGQGTRLTVV.

The rearrangement uses TRBV19 and TRBJ1-5; D might be TRBD1 (6 bases). Germline-derived CDR1 and CDR2 are LNHDA and SQIVND (reference sequence). The CDR3 covers 17 residues. V was trimmed by 3 bases and J by 3 bases, leaving 18 bases between them. In DNA form, the CDR3 reads TGTGCCAGTAGTATTGACGCCCTAGGGACAACCAATCAGCCCCAGCATTTT. Encoded protein: CASSIDALGTTNQPQHF.

The J gene is TRBJ2-3, the V gene TRBV7-9, with D unclear. From germline, CDR1 is SEHNR and CDR2 FQNEAQ (reference sequence). The ends were cut back, 0 bases at V and 2 bases at J, with 6 bases in the middle. The CDR3 is 14 residues long. The CDR3 loop reads CASSLAAATDTQYF. The CDR3 coding sequence is TGTGCCAGCAGCTTAGCGGCAGCCACAGATACGCAGTATTTT.

The chain recombines TRBV28 with TRBJ2-7; 9 bases align to TRBD2. The CDR3 is 13 residues long. Per germline, CDR1 MDHEN and CDR2 SYDVKM. J was trimmed by 2 bases and V by 8 bases; bases with no gene match: 4. In DNA form, the CDR3 reads TGTGCCAGCCCCTTAGCGGGAGCCTACGAGCAGTACTTC. Its protein product is CASPLAGAYEQYF.